The TCR beta chain under discussion was sequenced for a study of shared clonotypes between healthy human individuals. Overall study: Each donor's CD4 naive and CD4 memory cells filled three plates apiece, CD8 naive two, and CD8 memory one. Study-level findings and limits: Compared with clonotypes that all four donors shared, non-shared clonotypes had lower generation probabilities. Sharing across four donors was highest in naive CD4 (around 5%) and lowest in memory CD8 (approximately 0.4%).

Comments on this clone: Its specificity is not known.

Profiled with immunoSEQ multiplex PCR; TCRdb holds only in-frame clones, not every one. The sample consists of hundreds of thousands of clones, more than 70% of them appearing once. The sample taken for sequencing was memory CD4+ T cells sorted from blood. Subset noted: CD45RA-negative fraction. The TCR originated in a woman aged 25-40 years in good health.

The CDR3 protein is CASSEGRTSTGELFF. In DNA form, the CDR3 reads TGTGCCAGCAGTGAAGGCAGGACAAGCACCGGGGAGCTGTTTTTT. The V gene is TRBV6-1, the J gene TRBJ2-2; possibly TRBD1 for D (5 bases). The germline gives CDR1 MNHNS, CDR2 SASEGT. This CDR3 contains 15 residues. V dropped 1 base and J dropped 4 bases, with 10 bases sitting between them.